The clone carrying this T cell receptor (beta chain) was detected only a few times. Its antigen is as yet unknown. CDR1 is SGHRS, CDR2 YFSETQ, per germline. This CDR3 has 18 residues. Between the trimmed V and J ends, which lost 4 bases and 0 bases, there was a span of 20 bases. These data are taken from a study of T cells after yellow fever vaccination. TCRdb re-called the 5' RACE reads through MiXCR, storing one row per CDR3 protein. Among 400,000 or so distinct CDR3 sequences, under 20% were seen once, and the ten largest hold over 15%. Findings and caveats of the study: When the response was secondary, it was weaker but reached its peak faster, day 5 versus 15. Reappearance after the booster was observed for most primary-vaccination clones (more than 95% CD4, around 90% CD8). A small proportion of clonotypes was detected in both the CD4 and CD8 compartments.

The specimen comprised PBMCs, sampled before the yellow fever booster vaccination. This clonotype originated in a young man who received the YFV17D yellow fever vaccine. The chain combines TRBV5-1 with TRBJ2-1; the D is unclear. The CDR3 DNA follows: TGCGCCAGCAGCCTAACCACCCCAGGATCAAGCTCCTACAATGAGCAGTTCTTC. It yields the protein CASSLTTPGSSSYNEQFF.